These T cell receptor beta chains were read from a single sample in a study of Ad26.COV2.S vaccination and SARS-CoV-2 variants. Here immunoSEQ multiplex PCR was the method, and the copy in TCRdb shows in-frame clones only, minus some. The data contain roughly 92,000 clones, under 90% of them singletons. The sample here was peripheral blood, taken after recovery from COVID-19. The receptors here all came from a human donor who had recovered from COVID-19. Each CDR3 is given with its conserved first and last residue. The D gene is left open where the match is weak. Not all rows give a size; the values are once, few, many and, for expanded clones, a class.

size	D	J	V	DNA	CDR3
-	-	TRBJ2-1	TRBV24-1	TGTGCCACCAGTGATCCAGGACACCTCTCCTACAATGAGCAGTTCTTC	CATSDPGHLSYNEQFF
-	TRBD2	TRBJ2-7	TRBV7-6	TGTGCCAGCAGCCCAGAGACTAGCGCTTCCTACGAGCAGTACTTC	CASSPETSASYEQYF
-	-	TRBJ1-2	TRBV28	TGTGCCAGCAGTTCCCCATCCCGACCGAGTAGAGGCTACACCTTC	CASSSPSRPSRGYTF
-	-	TRBJ2-1	TRBV9	TGTGCCAGCAGCAACTTTGGGGAGCAGTTCTTC	CASSNFGEQFF
few	-	TRBJ2-7	TRBV11-3	TGTGCCAGCAGCCTTGTACGTAACTCCTACGAGCAGTACTTC	CASSLVRNSYEQYF
once	-	TRBJ1-2	TRBV28	TGTGCCAGTGCCCGGGACATTTGGGGCTACACCTTC	CASARDIWGYTF
-	-	TRBJ2-7	TRBV20-1	TGCAGTGCTAGTGAGGGAAGCCGCCTAGGGGAGCAGTACTTC	CSASEGSRLGEQYF
-	-	TRBJ2-1	TRBV9	TGTGCCAGCAGCGTAGAGGCAGCCTACAATGAGCAGTTCTTC	CASSVEAAYNEQFF
-	-	TRBJ1-1	TRBV19	TGTGCCAGTCCCAAGTTAAGTGGGCAGGGGAACACTGAAGCTTTCTTT	CASPKLSGQGNTEAFF
-	TRBD2	TRBJ2-1	TRBV19	TGTGCCAGTAGTCCCGGACTAGCGGACGTCGGGCAGTTCTTC	CASSPGLADVGQFF
-	-	TRBJ2-7	TRBV3-1/TRBV3-2	TGTGCCAGCAGCCAAGATTATAGACTCGCGCTCTCCTACGAGCAGTACTTC	CASSQDYRLALSYEQYF
-	TRBD2	TRBJ2-1	TRBV9	TGTGCCAGCAGCGTAGCTGAGCGGGAACATGAGCAGTTCTTC	CASSVAEREHEQFF
-	-	TRBJ2-1	TRBV11-2	TGTGCCAGCAGCTTCGGGGGATCCTACAATGAGCAGTTCTTC	CASSFGGSYNEQFF
-	-	TRBJ2-2	TRBV19	TGTGCCGCATCCAACAGGAACACCGGGGAGCTGTTTTTT	CAASNRNTGELFF
-	TRBD1	TRBJ2-5	TRBV29-1	TGCAGCGTTGATCCCCCGGACAGGCCTACGGTGGAGACCCAGTACTTC	CSVDPPDRPTVETQYF
-	-	TRBJ1-1	TRBV12-3/TRBV12-4	TGTGCCAGCAGTTTGGAGGTAAACACTGAAGCTTTCTTT	CASSLEVNTEAFF
-	-	TRBJ2-1	TRBV29-1	TGCAGCGTGGCGGAAGGGGGGTCCTACAATGAGCAGTTCTTC	CSVAEGGSYNEQFF
once	TRBD2	TRBJ2-7	TRBV7-6	TGTGCCAGCTTCCCCAGGACAGGGCGTTTACTAGCGGGACACGAGCAGTACTTC	CASFPRTGRLLAGHEQYF
-	TRBD1	TRBJ1-5	TRBV24-1	TGTGCCGCCGTCGGCTTAGGGACAGGGGAAGATCAGGGCAATCAGCCCCAGCATTTT	CAAVGLGTGEDQGNQPQHF
-	-	TRBJ2-3	TRBV5-1	TGCGCCAGCAGCCCGGACAGACCATACACAGATACGCAGTATTTT	CASSPDRPYTDTQYF
-	-	TRBJ2-5	TRBV9	TGTGCCAGCAGCGTAGCTGGGGAGACCCAGTACTTC	CASSVAGETQYF
-	TRBD1	TRBJ2-5	TRBV7-2	TGTGCCAGCAGCATGGGACAGCTTGTAGCCCAGTACTTC	CASSMGQLVAQYF
-	-	TRBJ2-1	TRBV5-1	TGCGCCAGCAGCTTGTACGCGAATTCCTACAATGAGCAGTTCTTC	CASSLYANSYNEQFF
-	TRBD2	TRBJ2-3	TRBV4-3	TGCGCCAGCAGCCACCTCCTAGCGGACACAGATACGCAGTATTTT	CASSHLLADTDTQYF
-	-	TRBJ1-2	TRBV7-9	TGTGCCAGCAGCCCGACCCCGGCGCCAAACTATGGCTACACCTTC	CASSPTPAPNYGYTF
once	-	TRBJ1-5	TRBV6-1	TGTGCCAGCAGTGAAGTTAGTGGGGGGGGGCAGGTACATTTT	CASSEVSGGGQVHF
-	-	TRBJ2-7	TRBV11-2	TGTGCCAGCAGCCCGGACATCGCCTACGAGCAGTACTTC	CASSPDIAYEQYF
once	TRBD1	TRBJ1-1	TRBV7-9	TGTGCCAGCAGCGAGGACAGGGTCTGGGGGTCTGAAGCTTTCTTT	CASSEDRVWGSEAFF
-	TRBD1	TRBJ1-2	TRBV27	TGTGCCAGCAGTTTAGGGACAGGGTATGGCTACACCTTC	CASSLGTGYGYTF
once	TRBD2	TRBJ2-3	TRBV7-3	TGTGCCAGCAGCTTAGGCGGGAGGCCTACAGATACGCAGTATTTT	CASSLGGRPTDTQYF
once	TRBD2	TRBJ2-2	TRBV4-1	TGCGCCAGCAGCCAAAGGACTAGCGGGAGAGGGACCGGGGAGCTGTTTTTT	CASSQRTSGRGTGELFF
-	TRBD2	TRBJ2-7	TRBV2	TGTGCCAGCAGTGAAGGGACTAGCCACTCCTACGAGCAGTACTTC	CASSEGTSHSYEQYF